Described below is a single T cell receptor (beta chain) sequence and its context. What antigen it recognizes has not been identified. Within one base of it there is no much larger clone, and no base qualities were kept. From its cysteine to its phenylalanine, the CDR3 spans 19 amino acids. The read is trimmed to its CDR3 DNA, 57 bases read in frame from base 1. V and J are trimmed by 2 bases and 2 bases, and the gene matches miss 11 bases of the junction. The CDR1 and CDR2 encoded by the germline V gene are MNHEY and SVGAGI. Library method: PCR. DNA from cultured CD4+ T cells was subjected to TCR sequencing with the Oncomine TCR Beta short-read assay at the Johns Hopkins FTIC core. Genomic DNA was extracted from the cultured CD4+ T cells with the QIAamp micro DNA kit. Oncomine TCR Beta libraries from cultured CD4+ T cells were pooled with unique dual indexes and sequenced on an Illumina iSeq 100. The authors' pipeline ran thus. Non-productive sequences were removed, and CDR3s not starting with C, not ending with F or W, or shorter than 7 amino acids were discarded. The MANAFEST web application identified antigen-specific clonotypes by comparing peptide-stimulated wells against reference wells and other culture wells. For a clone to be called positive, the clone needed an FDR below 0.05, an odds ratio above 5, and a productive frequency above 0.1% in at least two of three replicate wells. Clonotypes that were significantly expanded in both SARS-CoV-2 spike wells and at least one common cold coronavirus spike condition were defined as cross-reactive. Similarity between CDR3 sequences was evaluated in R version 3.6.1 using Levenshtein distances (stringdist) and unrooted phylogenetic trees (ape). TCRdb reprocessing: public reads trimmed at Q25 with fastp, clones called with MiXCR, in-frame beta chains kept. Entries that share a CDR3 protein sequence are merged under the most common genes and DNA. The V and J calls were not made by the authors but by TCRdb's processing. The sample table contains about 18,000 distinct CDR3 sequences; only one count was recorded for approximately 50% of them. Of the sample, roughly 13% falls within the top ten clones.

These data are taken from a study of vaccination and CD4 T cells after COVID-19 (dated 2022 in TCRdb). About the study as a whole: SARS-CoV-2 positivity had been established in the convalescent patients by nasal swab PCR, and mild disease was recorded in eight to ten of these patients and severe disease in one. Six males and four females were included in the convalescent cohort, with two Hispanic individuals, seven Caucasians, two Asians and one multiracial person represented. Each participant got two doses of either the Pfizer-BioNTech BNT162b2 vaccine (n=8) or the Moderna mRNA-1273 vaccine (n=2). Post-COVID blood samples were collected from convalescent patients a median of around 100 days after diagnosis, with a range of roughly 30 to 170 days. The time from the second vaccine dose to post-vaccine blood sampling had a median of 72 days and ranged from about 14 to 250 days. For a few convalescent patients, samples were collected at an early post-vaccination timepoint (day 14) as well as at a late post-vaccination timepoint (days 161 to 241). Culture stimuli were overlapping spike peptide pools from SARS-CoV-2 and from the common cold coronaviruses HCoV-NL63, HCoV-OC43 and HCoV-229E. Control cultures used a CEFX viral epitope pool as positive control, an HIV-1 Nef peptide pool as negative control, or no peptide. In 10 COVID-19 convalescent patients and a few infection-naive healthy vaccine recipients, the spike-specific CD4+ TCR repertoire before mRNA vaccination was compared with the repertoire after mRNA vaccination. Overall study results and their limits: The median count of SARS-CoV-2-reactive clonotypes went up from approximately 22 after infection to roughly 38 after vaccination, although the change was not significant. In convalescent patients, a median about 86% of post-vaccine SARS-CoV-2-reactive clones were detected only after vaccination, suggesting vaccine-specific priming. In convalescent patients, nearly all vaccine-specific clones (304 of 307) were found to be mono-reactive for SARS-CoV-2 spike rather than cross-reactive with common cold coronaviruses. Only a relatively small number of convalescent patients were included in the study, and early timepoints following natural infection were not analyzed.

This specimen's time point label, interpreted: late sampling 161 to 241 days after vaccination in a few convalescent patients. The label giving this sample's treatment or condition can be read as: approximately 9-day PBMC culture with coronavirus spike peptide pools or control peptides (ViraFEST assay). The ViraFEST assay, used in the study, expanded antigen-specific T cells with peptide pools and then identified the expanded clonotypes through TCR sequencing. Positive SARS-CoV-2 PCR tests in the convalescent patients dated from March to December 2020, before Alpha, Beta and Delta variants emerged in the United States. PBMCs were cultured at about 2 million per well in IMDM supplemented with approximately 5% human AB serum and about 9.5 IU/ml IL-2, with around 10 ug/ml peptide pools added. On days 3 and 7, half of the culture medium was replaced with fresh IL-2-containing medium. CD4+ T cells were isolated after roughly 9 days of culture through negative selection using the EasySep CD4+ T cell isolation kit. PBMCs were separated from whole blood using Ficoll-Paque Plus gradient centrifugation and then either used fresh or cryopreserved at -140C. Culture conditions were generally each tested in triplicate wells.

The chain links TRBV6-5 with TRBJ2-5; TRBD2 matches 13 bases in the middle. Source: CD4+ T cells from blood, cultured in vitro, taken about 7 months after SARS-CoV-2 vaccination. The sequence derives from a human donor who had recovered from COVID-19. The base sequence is TGTGCCAGCAGTTACATAACTCGACTAGCGGGGGGAAGACAAGAGACCCAGTACTTC. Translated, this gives CASSYITRLAGGRQETQYF.